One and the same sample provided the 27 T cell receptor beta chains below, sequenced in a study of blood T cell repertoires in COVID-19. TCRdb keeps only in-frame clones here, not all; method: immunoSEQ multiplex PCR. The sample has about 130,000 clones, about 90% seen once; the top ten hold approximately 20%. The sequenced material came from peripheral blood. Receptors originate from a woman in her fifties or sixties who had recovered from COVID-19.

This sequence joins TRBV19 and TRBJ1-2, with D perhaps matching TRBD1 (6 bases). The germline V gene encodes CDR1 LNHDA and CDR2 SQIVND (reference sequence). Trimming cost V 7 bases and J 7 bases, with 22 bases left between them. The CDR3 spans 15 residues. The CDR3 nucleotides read TGTGCCAGTACCCGGAGCGAGACAGGTTCTGGTGGCTACACCTTC. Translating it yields CASTRSETGSGGYTF.

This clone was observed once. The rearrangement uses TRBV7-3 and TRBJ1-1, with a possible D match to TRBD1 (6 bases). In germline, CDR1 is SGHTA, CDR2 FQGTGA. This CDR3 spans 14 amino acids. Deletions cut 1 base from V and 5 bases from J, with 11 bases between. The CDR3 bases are TGTGCCAGCAGCTTAAAAGGGGGATGGACTGAAGCTTTCTTT. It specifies CASSLKGGWTEAFF.

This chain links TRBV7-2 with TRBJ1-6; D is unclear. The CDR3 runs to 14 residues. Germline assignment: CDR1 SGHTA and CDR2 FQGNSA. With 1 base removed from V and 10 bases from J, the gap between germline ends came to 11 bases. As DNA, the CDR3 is TGTGCCAGCAGCTTAGGGGCGTTCGGATCACCCCTCCACTTT. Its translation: CASSLGAFGSPLHF.

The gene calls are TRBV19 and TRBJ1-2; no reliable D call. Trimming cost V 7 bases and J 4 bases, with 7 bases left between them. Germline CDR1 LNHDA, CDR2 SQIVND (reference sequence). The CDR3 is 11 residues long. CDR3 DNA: TGTGCCAGTACAGAGGGCTATGGCTACACCTTC. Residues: CASTEGYGYTF.

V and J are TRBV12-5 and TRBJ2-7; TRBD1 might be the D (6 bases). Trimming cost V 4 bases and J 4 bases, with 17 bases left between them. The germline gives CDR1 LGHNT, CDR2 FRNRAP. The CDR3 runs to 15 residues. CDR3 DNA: TGTGCTAGTGGTTCCTTACGACAGGACATATACGAGCAGTACTTC. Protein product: CASGSLRQDIYEQYF.

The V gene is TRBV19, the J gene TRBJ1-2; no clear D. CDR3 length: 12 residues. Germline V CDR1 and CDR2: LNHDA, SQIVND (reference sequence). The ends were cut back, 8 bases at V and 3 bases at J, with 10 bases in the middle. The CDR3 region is CASGVFDYGYTF. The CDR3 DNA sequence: TGTGCCAGTGGAGTCTTCGACTATGGCTACACCTTC.

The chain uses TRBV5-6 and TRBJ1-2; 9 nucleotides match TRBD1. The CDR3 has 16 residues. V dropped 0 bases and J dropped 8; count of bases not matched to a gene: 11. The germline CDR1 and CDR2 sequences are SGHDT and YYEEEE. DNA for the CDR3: TGTGCCAGCAGCTTGGATACAGGGGGCATTAATAGGGGCTACACCTTC. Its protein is CASSLDTGGINRGYTF.

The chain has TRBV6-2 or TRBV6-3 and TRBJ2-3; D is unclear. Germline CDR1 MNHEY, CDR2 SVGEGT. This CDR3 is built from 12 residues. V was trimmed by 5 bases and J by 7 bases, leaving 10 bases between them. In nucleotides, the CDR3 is TGTGCCAGCAGTATCCGTGAGAATACGCAGTATTTT. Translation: CASSIRENTQYF.

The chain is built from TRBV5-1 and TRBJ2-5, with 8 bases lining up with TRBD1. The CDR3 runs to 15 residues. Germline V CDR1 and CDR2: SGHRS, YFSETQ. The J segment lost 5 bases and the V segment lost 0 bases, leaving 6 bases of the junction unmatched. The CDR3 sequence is CASSLVSGGYETQYF. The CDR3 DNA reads TGCGCCAGCAGCTTGGTGTCAGGGGGCTATGAGACCCAGTACTTC.

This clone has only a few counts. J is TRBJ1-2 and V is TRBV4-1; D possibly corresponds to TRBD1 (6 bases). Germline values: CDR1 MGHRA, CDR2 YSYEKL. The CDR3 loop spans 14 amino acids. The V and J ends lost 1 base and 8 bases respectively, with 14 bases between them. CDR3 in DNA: TGCGCCAGCAGCCAAGTAGGCAGGGGTATCGGCTACACCTTC. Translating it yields CASSQVGRGIGYTF.

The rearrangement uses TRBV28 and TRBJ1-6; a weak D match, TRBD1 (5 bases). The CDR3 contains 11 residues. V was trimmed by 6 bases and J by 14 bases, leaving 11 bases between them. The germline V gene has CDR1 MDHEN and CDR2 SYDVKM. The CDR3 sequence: CASSQGFALHF. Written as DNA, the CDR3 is TGTGCCAGCAGCCAGGGTTTTGCCCTCCACTTT.

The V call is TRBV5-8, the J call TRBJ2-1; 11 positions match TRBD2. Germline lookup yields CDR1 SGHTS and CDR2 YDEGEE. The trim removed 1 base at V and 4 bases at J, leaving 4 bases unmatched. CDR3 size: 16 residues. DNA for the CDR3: TGTGCCAGCAGCTTGTTGGGGACTAGCGGATACAATGAGCAGTTCTTC. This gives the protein CASSLLGTSGYNEQFF.

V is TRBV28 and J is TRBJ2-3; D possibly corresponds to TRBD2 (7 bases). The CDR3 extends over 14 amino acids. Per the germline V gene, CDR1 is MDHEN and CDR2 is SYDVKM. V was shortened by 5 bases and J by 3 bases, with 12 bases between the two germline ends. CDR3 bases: TGTGCCAGCAGTCCCGGGGGGCGAACAGATACGCAGTATTTT. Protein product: CASSPGGRTDTQYF.

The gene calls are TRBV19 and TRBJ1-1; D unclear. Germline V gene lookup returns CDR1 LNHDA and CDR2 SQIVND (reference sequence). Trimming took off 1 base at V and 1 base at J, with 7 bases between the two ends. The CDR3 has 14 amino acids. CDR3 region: CASSIGHANTEAFF. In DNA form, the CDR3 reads TGTGCCAGTAGTATAGGACACGCGAACACTGAAGCTTTCTTT. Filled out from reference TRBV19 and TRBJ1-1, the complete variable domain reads DGGITQSPKYLFRKEGQNVTLSCEQNLNHDAMYWYRQDPGQGLRLIYYSQIVNDFQKGDIAEGYSVSREKKESFPLTVTSAQKNPTAFYLCASSIGHANTEAFFGQGTRLTVV.

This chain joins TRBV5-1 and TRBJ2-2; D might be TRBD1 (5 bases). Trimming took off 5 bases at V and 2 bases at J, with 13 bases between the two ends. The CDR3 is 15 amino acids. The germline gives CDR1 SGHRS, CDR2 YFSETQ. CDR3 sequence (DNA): TGCGCCAGCAGGGGGTCAGGGCTCAACACCGGGGAGCTGTTTTTT. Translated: CASRGSGLNTGELFF.

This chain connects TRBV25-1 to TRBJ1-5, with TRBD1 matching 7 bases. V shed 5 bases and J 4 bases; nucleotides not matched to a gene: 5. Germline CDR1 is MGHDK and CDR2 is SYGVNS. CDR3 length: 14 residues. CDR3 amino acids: CASSPLTGNQPQHF. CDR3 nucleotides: TGTGCCAGCAGTCCCCTGACAGGGAATCAGCCCCAGCATTTT.

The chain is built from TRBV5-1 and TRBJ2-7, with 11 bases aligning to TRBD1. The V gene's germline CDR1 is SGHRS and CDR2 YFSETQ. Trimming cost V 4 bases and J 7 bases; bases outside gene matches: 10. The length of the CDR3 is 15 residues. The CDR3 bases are TGCGCCAGCAGCCCCTGGACAGGGGGCGCGGGAGAGCAGTACTTC. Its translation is CASSPWTGGAGEQYF. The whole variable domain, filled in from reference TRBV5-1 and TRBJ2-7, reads KAGVTQTPRYLIKTRGQQVTLSCSPISGHRSVSWYQQTPGQGLQFLFEYFSETQRNKGNFPGRFSGRQFSNSRSEMNVSTLELGDSALYLCASSPWTGGAGEQYFGPGTRLTVT.

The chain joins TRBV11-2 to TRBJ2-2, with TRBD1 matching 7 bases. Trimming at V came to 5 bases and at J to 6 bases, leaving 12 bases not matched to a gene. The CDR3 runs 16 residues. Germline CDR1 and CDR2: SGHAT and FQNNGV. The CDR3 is CASSRLPRGHPGELFF. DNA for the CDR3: TGTGCCAGCAGCCGCCTCCCGAGGGGGCACCCCGGGGAGCTGTTTTTT. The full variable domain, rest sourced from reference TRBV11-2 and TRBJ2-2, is EAGVAQSPRYKIIEKRQSVAFWCNPISGHATLYWYQQILGQGPKLLIQFQNNGVVDDSQLPKDRFSAERLKGVDSTLKIQPAKLEDSAVYLCASSRLPRGHPGELFFGEGSRLTVL.

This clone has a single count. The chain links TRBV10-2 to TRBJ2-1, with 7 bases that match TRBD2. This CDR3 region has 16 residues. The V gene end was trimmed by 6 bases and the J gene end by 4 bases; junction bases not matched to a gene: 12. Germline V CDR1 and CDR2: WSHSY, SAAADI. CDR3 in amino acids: CASRSPVGGGYNEQFF. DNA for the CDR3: TGCGCCAGCAGGTCCCCTGTTGGGGGGGGTTACAATGAGCAGTTCTTC.

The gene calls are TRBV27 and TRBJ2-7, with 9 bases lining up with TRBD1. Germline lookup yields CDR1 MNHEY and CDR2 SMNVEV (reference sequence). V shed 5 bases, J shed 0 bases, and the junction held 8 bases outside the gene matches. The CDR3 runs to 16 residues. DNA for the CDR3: TGTGCCAGCAGTCCCGGGACAGGGACCAGCTCCTACGAGCAGTACTTC. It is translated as CASSPGTGTSSYEQYF.

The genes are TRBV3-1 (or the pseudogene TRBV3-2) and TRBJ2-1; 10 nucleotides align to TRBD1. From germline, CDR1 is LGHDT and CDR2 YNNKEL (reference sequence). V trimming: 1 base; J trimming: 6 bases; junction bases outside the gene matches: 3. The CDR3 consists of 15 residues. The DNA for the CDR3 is TGTGCCAGCAGCCAAGTCAGGGACAGGGGCAATGAGCAGTTCTTC. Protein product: CASSQVRDRGNEQFF.

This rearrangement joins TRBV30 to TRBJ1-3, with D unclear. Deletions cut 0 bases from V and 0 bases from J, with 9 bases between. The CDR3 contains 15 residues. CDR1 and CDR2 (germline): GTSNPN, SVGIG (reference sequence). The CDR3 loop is CAWSVLELSGNTIYF. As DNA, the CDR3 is TGTGCCTGGAGTGTATTGGAGCTCTCTGGAAACACCATATATTTT.

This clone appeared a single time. The DNA for the CDR3 is TGTGCCAGCAGCGTGTCAGGACAGGGTCTTTCACCCCTCCACTTT. Translated, it gives CASSVSGQGLSPLHF. This rearrangement joins TRBV5-6 to TRBJ1-6; TRBD1 agrees at 8 bases. This CDR3 has 15 amino acids. V lost 4 bases, J lost 9 bases, and 9 bases stayed unmatched. The V gene's germline CDR1 is SGHDT and CDR2 YYEEEE.

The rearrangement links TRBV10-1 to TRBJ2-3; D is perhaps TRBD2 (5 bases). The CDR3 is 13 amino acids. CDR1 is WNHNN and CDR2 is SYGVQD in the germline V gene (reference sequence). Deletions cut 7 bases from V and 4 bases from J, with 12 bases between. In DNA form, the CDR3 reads TGCGCCAGCACTCTTATCGGGGCAGATACGCAGTATTTT. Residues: CASTLIGADTQYF.

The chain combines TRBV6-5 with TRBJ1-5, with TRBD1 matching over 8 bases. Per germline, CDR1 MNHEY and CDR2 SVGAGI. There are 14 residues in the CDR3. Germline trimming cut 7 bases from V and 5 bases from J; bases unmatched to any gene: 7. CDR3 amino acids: CASIPGQAYQPQHF. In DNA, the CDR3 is TGTGCCAGCATTCCGGGACAGGCCTATCAGCCCCAGCATTTT.

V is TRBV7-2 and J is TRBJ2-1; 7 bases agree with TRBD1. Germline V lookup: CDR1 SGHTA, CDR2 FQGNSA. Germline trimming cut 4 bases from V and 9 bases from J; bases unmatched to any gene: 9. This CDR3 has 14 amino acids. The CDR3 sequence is CASSYQGQDGEQFF. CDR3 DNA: TGTGCCAGCAGCTACCAAGGACAGGATGGTGAGCAGTTCTTC.

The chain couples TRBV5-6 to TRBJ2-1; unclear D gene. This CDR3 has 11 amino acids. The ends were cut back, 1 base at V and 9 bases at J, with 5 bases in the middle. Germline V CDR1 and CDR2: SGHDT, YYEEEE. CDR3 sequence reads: CASSLYVEQFF. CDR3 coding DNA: TGTGCCAGCAGCTTGTATGTTGAGCAGTTCTTC.